This TCR beta chain is from a study of cytomegalovirus exposure and HLA in healthy donors. Whole-study findings and limits: Excluded were some V segments that proved indistinguishable, including TRBV6-2 and TRBV6-3. Segments of the TCR beta V type were, in most cases, productive about 90% or about 30% of the time in an earlier analysis. Around 160 TCR beta chains were listed as cytomegalovirus-associated. A likely sequencing artifact accounted for one observed cluster of highly shared sequence variants.

PCR primers comprised 60 Vbeta and 13 Jbeta primers. Profiled with immunoSEQ multiplex PCR; TCRdb holds only in-frame clones, not every one. The sample has around 120,000 clones, around three quarters seen once; the top ten hold roughly 2%. This clone turned up a few times. As yet, its antigen is unknown. The germline CDR1 and CDR2 sequences are LGHNA and YSLEER. The CDR3 has 16 amino acids. V lost 0 bases, J lost 4 bases, and 6 bases stayed unmatched. The rearrangement links TRBV4-3 to TRBJ2-1, with 7 bases matching TRBD1. Sequenced sample: PBMCs. This clonotype originated in a man aged 18-30 years in good health and CMV-seronegative. This chain's CDR3 is CASSQDSGQRYNEQFF. The CDR3 DNA reads TGCGCCAGCAGCCAAGATTCGGGACAGAGATACAATGAGCAGTTCTTC.